The clone carrying this TCR beta chain was counted between two and nine times. Its cognate antigen is unknown. Germline CDR1 is DFQATT and CDR2 is SNEGSKA (reference sequence). The germline V and J ends were trimmed by 7 bases and 7 bases, with 14 bases remaining between them. The CDR3 runs to 12 residues. Within the library, unique molecular identifiers were attached to each individual cDNA molecule. From the RACE reads, TCRdb called clonotypes with MiXCR, one entry per CDR3 protein. The repertoire consists of about 380,000 distinct CDR3 sequences, with roughly 4.6% occurring once and the leading ten covering about 2.5%. The sample originates from a study of human T cells and chemical hapten exposure. Study details: Sensitization employed 2% DPC on about 2 cm by about 2 cm of upper inner arm skin.

Regarding time point: pre-sensitization, week 0. Indicated treatment: therapeutic diphenylcyclopropenone sensitization with weekly scalp DPC. Only after blood had been drawn was each patch test applied. The study, taken as a whole, reports: PT1 expanded TCR counts and patch test score correlated positively.

This specimen was whole blood, taken in connection with sensitization to the hapten diphenylcyclopropenone (DPC). This receptor was obtained from a woman aged 50 to 65 with alopecia areata. Some clones in this sample may be carry-over from other donors' samples. The chain is built from TRBV20-1 and TRBJ1-5, with D perhaps TRBD1 (6 bases). The CDR3: CSVQGIGQPQHF. In nucleotides, the CDR3 is TGCAGTGTACAGGGAATTGGGCAGCCCCAGCATTTT.